What follows is one TCR beta chain and its context. The target antigen is unknown. Patients were ruled out by autoimmune disease history or systemic immunosuppression. This sample is drawn from a study of OX40 agonist ivuxolimab in advanced cancers. Across the study: Age averaged 60 years (range 23 to 79), and 82.7% were male.

Study outcomes and limitations: The study did not work out the antigen specificity of the expanded peripheral T cells. There was clonal expansion of CD4+ and CD8+ blood T cells by week 6 at 0.1 to 3.0 mg/kg.

Trimming removed 4 bases from V and 3 bases from J; junction bases left unmatched: 19. The germline V gene encodes CDR1 SGHRS and CDR2 YFSETQ. The CDR3 length is 19 residues. Data came from immunoSEQ multiplex PCR; TCRdb stores just in-frame clones and leaves some out. The top ten hold around 0.95% of the sample, which has some 70,000 clones, roughly 90% seen once. The origin of this receptor is an adult with an advanced solid tumor such as melanoma, head and neck, liver or kidney cancer. Sequences were derived from CD4+ or CD8+ T cells sorted from blood, sampled in a trial of the OX40 agonist ivuxolimab. The chain employs TRBV5-1 and TRBJ2-7, with TRBD2 matching over 10 bases. CDR3 residues: CASSPLASGSQGAIYEQYF. DNA of the CDR3: TGCGCCAGCAGCCCGCTGGCTAGCGGGAGTCAGGGTGCTATCTACGAGCAGTACTTC.